This TCR beta chain appears in the sequencing data of a study of response to subunit inactivated influenza vaccine. General observations from the study: Each seasonal influenza vaccination recruits few new T cells, the authors suggested.

From the RT-PCR reads, TCRdb called clonotypes with MiXCR, one entry per CDR3 protein. The repertoire consists of hundreds of thousands of distinct CDR3 sequences, with approximately 17% occurring once and the leading ten covering 11%. Trimming removed 5 bases from V and 3 bases from J, with 11 bases in between. The CDR3 covers 13 residues. This clonotype was counted many times. Antigen specificity is unknown. V is TRBV12-3 or TRBV12-4 and J is TRBJ2-7, with D hard to call. Material: PBMCs from blood, obtained roughly 5 days after vaccination. This TCR came from a man between 45 and 60 years old who received an inactivated influenza vaccine. CDR3 protein: CASSPAEYYEQYF. The CDR3 DNA sequence: TGTGCCAGCAGTCCGGCGGAGTACTACGAGCAGTACTTC.